This TCR beta chain was sequenced in a study of sequential checkpoint blockade in melanoma (dated by TCRdb to 2018 to 2020). Regarding the study in general: In a 1:1 randomization, patients received either first-line nivolumab then ipilimumab (arm A) or ipilimumab then nivolumab (arm B). Maintenance nivolumab came after each of the two trial sequences.

Remarks on this clone: What this receptor recognizes is not known. The record has no base qualities; no much larger clone is one base away.

The treatment or condition label here, explained by the study, means: randomized to nivolumab then ipilimumab (arm A) or the reverse (arm B). None of the trial patients had been given prior DNA-damaging chemotherapy. Live CD3+CD8+ cells negative for CD19 and CD56 were sorted from thawed PBMCs on a FACS Aria II flow cytometer. Samples were obtained from patients with melanoma enrolled in CheckMate 064, a randomized, open-label phase II trial of sequential checkpoint blockade. Peripheral blood mononuclear cells were obtained through leukapheresis, purified using Ficoll-Paque, and frozen in human serum containing about 9.3% DMSO. Immediately after sorting, the purity of sorted blood CD3+CD8+ cells was verified to be >95%, after which DNA was extracted. Beyond this particular receptor, the publication reports: Larger, independent patient cohorts are needed to validate the response-prediction model that combines TCR metrics and mutation burden.

TCRbeta CDR3 regions were immunosequenced from genomic DNA with the immunoSEQ Assay. Prior to high-throughput sequencing, genomic DNA was amplified by bias-controlled multiplex PCR. As for the authors' bioinformatics: To quantify the absolute abundance of each unique TCRbeta CDR3 region, the sequences were collapsed and filtered. Clonality, defined as 1 minus Pielou's evenness, was calculated using only productive rearrangements. A previously published method was used to identify clones with significantly greater frequencies in on-treatment samples than in baseline samples. In its TCRdb copy, this immuneACCESS table keeps in-frame sequences only and misses some clones. Where compared with another copy, unresolved V genes explain less than half of these, and the others have no known cause. V, J and clone size were drawn from that table, and D and trimming were deduced from the DNA. This sample comprises 14,000 or so clones, under 65% of them detected only once. Roughly 15% of the sample is held by the ten biggest clonotypes.

Including cysteine and phenylalanine, the CDR3 has 16 amino acids. The kept DNA is CDR3 alone, 48 bases in frame from the first base. V loses 4 bases at its end and J loses 2 bases; junction bases beyond the gene matches: 9. The receptor chain draws on TRBV5-3 and TRBJ2-7; a stretch of 10 junction bases matches TRBD2. TRBV5-3 belongs to the ORF category, with a function that is uncertain. The TCR originated in a human donor with melanoma. The sample here was CD8+ T cells sorted from blood (inferred from file names), taken from a patient given nivolumab and ipilimumab in sequence. Here the CDR3 is given as CARSGVAGGGPYEQYF. The sequenced DNA is TGTGCCAGAAGCGGGGTAGCGGGGGGTGGCCCCTACGAGCAGTACTTC.